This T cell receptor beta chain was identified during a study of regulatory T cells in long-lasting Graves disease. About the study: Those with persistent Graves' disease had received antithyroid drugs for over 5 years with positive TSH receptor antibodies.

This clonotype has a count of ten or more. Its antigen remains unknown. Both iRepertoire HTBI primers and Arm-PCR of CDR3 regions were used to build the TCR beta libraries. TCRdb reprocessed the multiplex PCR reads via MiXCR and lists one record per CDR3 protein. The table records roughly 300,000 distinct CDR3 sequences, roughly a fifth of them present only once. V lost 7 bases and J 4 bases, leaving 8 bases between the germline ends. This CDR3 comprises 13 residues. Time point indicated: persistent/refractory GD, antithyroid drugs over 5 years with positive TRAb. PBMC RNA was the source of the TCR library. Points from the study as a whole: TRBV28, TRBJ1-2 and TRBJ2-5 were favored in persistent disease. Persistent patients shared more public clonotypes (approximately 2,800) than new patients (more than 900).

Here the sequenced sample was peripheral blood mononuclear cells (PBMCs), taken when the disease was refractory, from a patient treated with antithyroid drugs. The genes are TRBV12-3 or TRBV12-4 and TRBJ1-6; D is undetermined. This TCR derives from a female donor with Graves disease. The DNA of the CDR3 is TGTGCCAGCACGGGAGTTTATAATTCACCCCTCCACTTT. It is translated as CASTGVYNSPLHF.